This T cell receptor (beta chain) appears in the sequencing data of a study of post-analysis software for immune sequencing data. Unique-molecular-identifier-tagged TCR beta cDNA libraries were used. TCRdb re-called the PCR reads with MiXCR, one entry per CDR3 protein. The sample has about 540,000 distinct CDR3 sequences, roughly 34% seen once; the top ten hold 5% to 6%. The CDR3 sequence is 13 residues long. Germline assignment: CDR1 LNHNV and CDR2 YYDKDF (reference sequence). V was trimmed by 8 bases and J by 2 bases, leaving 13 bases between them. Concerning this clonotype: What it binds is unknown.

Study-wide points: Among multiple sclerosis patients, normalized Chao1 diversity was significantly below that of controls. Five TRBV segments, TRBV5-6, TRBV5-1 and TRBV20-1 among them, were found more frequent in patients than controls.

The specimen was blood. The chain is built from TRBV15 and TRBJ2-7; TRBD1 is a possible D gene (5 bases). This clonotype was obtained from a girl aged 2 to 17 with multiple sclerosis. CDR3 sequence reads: CATGQGSTYEQYF. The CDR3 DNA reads TGTGCCACCGGGCAGGGATCCACCTACGAGCAGTACTTC.